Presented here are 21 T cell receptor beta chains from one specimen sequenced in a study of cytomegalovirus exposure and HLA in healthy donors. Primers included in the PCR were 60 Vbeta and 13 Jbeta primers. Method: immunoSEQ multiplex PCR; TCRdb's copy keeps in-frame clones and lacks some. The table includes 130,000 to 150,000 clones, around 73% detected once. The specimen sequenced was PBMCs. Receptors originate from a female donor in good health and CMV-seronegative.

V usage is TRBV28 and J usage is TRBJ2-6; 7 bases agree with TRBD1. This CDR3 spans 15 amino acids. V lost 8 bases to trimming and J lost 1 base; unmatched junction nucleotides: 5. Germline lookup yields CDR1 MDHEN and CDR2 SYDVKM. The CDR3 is CASRQGGSGANVLTF. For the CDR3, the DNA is TGTGCCAGCCGACAGGGCGGGTCTGGGGCCAACGTCCTGACTTTC.

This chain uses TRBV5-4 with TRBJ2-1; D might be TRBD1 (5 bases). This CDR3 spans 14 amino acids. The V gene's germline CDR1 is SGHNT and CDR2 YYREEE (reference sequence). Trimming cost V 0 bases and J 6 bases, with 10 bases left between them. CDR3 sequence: CASSLAGRVNEQFF. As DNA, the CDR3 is TGTGCCAGCAGCTTGGCTGGCAGGGTCAATGAGCAGTTCTTC.

In DNA form, the CDR3 reads TGTGCCAGCAGTTACCAGGAGCGGGGGGGCCAAGAGACCCAGTACTTC. This gives the protein CASSYQERGGQETQYF. The V and J genes are TRBV6-6 and TRBJ2-5; TRBD2 aligns across 10 bases. The V segment lost 2 bases and the J segment 1 base; nucleotides outside the gene matches: 4. This CDR3 comprises 16 residues. Per germline, CDR1 MNHNY and CDR2 SVGAGI (reference sequence).

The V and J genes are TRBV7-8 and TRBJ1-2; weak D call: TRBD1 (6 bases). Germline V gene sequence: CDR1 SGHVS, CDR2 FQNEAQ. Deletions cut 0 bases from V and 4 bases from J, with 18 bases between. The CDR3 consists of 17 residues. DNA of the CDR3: TGTGCCAGCAGCTTAGCGGCTTCAGGGGCTAGGAGCTATGGCTACACCTTC. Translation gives CASSLAASGARSYGYTF.

CDR3 sequence: CASSLTTSENTEAFF. The DNA of the CDR3 is TGTGCCAGCAGCTTAACAACTTCCGAGAACACTGAAGCTTTCTTT. The rearrangement uses TRBV7-3 and TRBJ1-1; D is undetermined. The CDR3 totals 15 residues. Trimming shortened V by 0 bases and J by 1 base, and 9 bases separated the two germline ends. The germline gives CDR1 SGHTA, CDR2 FQGTGA. Variable domain in full (rest from reference TRBV7-3 and TRBJ1-1): GAGVSQTPSNKVTEKGKYVELRCDPISGHTALYWYRQSLGQGPEFLIYFQGTGAADDSGLPNDRFFAVRPEGSVSTLKIQRTERGDSAVYLCASSLTTSENTEAFFGQGTRLTVV.

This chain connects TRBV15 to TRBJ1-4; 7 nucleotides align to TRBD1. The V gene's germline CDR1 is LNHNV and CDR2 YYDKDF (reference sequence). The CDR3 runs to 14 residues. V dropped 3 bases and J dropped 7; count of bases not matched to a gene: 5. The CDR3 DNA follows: TGTGCCACCAGCAGGACAGGGAGAGGTGAAAAACTGTTTTTT. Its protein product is CATSRTGRGEKLFF.

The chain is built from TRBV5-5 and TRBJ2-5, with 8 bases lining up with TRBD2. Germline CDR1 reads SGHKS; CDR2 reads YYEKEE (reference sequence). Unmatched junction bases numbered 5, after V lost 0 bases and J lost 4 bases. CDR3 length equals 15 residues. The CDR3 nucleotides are TGTGCCAGCAGCTTGGGTTCCAGCGGGGGAGAGACCCAGTACTTC. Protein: CASSLGSSGGETQYF.

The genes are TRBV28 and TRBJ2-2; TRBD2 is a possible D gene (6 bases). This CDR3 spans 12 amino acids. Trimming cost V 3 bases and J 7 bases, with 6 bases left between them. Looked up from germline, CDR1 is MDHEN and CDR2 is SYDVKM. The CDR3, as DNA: TGTGCCAGCAGTTTGGGGGGCGGGGAGCTGTTTTTT. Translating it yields CASSLGGGELFF.

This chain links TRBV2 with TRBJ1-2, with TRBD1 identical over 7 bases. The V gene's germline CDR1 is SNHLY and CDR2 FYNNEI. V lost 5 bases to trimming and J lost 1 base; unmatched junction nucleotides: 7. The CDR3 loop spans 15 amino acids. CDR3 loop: CASSPRQGVNYGYTF. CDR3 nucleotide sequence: TGTGCCAGCAGTCCAAGACAGGGCGTTAACTATGGCTACACCTTC.

The CDR3 protein is CASSHVRGNTEAFF. CDR3 DNA sequence: TGCGCCAGCAGCCACGTCAGGGGAAACACTGAAGCTTTCTTT. The chain combines TRBV4-1 with TRBJ1-1; D is possibly TRBD1 (6 bases). Trimming cost V 3 bases and J 2 bases, with 10 bases left between them. The V gene's germline CDR1 is MGHRA and CDR2 YSYEKL. CDR3 length: 14 residues.

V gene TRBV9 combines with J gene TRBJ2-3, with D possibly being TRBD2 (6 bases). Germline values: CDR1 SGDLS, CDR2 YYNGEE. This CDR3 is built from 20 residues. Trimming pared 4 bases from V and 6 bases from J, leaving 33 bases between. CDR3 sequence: CASSRGRSYPGSEPTDTQYF. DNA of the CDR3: TGTGCCAGCAGCCGAGGGAGGAGCTACCCCGGGTCCGAGCCAACCGATACGCAGTATTTT.

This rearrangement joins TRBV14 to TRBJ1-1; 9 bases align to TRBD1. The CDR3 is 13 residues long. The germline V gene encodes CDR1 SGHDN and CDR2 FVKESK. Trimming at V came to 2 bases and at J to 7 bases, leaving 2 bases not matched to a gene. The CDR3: CASSQWGQGEAFF. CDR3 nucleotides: TGTGCCAGCAGCCAATGGGGACAGGGTGAAGCTTTCTTT.

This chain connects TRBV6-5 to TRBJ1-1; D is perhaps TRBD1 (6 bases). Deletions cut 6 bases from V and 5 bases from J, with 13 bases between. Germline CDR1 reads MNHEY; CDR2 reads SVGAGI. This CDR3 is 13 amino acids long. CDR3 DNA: TGTGCCAGCAGCCGAGGGGGAGGGACTGAAGCTTTCTTT. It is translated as CASSRGGGTEAFF.

CDR3 in DNA: TGTGCCAGTAATACAGGGGTCAATCAGCCCCAGCATTTT. This encodes CASNTGVNQPQHF. The V gene is TRBV19, the J gene TRBJ1-5; 7 bases fit TRBD1. The germline CDR1 and CDR2 sequences are LNHDA and SQIVND (reference sequence). CDR3 length equals 13 residues. Germline trimming cut 7 bases from V and 3 bases from J; bases unmatched to any gene: 3. The full variable domain, rest sourced from reference TRBV19 and TRBJ1-5, is DGGITQSPKYLFRKEGQNVTLSCEQNLNHDAMYWYRQDPGQGLRLIYYSQIVNDFQKGDIAEGYSVSREKKESFPLTVTSAQKNPTAFYLCASNTGVNQPQHFGDGTRLSIL.

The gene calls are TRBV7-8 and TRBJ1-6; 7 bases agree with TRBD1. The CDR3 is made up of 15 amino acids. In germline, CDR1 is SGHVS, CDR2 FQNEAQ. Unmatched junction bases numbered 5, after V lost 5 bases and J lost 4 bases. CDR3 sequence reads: CASSARDRYNSPLHF. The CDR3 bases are TGTGCCAGCAGCGCACGGGACAGATATAATTCACCCCTCCACTTT.

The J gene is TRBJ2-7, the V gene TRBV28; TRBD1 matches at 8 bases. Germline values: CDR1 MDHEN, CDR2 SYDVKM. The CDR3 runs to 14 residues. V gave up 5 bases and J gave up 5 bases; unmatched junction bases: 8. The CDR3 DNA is TGTGCCAGCAGTGGAGGACAGGGTATAGACGAGCAGTACTTC. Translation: CASSGGQGIDEQYF.

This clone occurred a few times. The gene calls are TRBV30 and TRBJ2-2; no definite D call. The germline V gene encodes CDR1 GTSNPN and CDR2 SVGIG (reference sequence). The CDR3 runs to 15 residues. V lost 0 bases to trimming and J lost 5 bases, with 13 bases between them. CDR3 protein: CAWSVRVGPTGELFF. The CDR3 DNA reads TGTGCCTGGAGTGTACGAGTCGGTCCTACCGGGGAGCTGTTTTTT.

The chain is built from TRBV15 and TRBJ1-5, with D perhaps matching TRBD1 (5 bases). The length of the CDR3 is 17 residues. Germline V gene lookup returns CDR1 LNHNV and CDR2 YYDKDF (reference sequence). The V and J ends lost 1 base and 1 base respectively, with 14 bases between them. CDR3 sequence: CATSRGARVGSNQPQHF. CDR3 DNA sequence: TGTGCCACCAGCAGAGGGGCCAGGGTAGGAAGCAATCAGCCCCAGCATTTT. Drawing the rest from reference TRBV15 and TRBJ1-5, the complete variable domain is DAMVIQNPRYQVTQFGKPVTLSCSQTLNHNVMYWYQQKSSQAPKLLFHYYDKDFNNEADTPDNFQSRRPNTSFCFLDIRSPGLGDTAMYLCATSRGARVGSNQPQHFGDGTRLSIL.

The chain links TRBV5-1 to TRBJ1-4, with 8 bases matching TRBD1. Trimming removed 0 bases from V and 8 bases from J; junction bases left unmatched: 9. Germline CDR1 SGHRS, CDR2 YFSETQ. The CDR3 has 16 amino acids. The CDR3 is CASSLDIGRGREKLFF. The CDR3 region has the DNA TGCGCCAGCAGCTTGGATATCGGCAGGGGGCGGGAAAAACTGTTTTTT.

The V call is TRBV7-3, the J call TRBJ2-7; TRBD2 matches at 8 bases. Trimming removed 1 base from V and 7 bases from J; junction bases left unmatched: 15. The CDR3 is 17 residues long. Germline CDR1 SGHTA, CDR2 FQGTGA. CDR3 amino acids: CASSLSSGSNPFGEQYF. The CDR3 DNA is TGTGCCAGCAGCTTAAGCAGCGGGAGCAACCCATTCGGAGAGCAGTACTTC.

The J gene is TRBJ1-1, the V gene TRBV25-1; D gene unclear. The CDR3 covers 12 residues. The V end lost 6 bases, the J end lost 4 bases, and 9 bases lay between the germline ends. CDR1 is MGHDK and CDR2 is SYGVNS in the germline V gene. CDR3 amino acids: CASRRGITEAFF. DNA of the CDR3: TGTGCCAGCAGGCGCGGGATCACTGAAGCTTTCTTT. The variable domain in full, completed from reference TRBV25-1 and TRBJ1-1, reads EADIYQTPRYLVIGTGKKITLECSQTMGHDKMYWYQQDPGMELHLIHYSYGVNSTEKGDLSSESTVSRIRTEHFPLTLESARPSHTSQYLCASRRGITEAFFGQGTRLTVV.